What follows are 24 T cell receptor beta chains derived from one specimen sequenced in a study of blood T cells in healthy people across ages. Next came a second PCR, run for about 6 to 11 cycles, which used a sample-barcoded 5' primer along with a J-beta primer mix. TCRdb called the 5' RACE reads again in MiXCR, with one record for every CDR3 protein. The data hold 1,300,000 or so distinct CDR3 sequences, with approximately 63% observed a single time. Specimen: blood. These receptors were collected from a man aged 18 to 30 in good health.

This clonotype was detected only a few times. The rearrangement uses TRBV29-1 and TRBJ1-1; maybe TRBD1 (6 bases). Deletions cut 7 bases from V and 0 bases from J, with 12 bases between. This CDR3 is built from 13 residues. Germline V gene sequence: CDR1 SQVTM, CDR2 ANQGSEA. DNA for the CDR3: TGCAGCGAACGGACAGATATGAACACTGAAGCTTTCTTT. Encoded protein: CSERTDMNTEAFF.

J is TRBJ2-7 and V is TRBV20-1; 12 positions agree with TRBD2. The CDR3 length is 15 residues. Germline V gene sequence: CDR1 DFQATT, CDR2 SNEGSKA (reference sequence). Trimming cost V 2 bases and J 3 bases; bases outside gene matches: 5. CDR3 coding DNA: TGCAGTGCTAGATCCGGACTAGCGGGGAACTACGAGCAGTACTTC. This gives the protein CSARSGLAGNYEQYF.

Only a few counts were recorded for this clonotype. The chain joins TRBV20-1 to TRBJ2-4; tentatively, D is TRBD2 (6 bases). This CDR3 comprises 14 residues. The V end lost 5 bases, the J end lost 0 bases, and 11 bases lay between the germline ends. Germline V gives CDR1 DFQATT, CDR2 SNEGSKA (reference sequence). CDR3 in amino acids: CSAVGTLAKNIQYF. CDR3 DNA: TGCAGTGCTGTGGGGACTCTAGCCAAAAACATTCAGTACTTC.

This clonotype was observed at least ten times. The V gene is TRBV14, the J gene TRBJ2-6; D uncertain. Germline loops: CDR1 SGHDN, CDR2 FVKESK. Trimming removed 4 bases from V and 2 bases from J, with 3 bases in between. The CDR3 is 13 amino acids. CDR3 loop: CASSPTGANVLTF. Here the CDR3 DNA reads TGTGCCAGCAGCCCGACTGGGGCCAACGTCCTGACTTTC.

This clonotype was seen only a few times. CDR3 DNA sequence: TGTGCCAGCAGTTTGACTAGCGGGTTCTACGAGCAGTACTTC. Protein sequence: CASSLTSGFYEQYF. The chain employs TRBV28 and TRBJ2-7, with 10 bases matching TRBD2. Per germline, CDR1 MDHEN and CDR2 SYDVKM. The V segment lost 3 bases and the J segment 3 bases; nucleotides outside the gene matches: 2. The CDR3 has 14 amino acids.

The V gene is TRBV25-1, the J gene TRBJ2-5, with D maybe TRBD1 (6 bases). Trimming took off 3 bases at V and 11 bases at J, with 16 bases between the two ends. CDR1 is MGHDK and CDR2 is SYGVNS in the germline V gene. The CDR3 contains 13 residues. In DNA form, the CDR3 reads TGTGCCAGCAGTGATATAGGGGGTGGTGAGCAGTACTTC. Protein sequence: CASSDIGGGEQYF.

The CDR3 protein is CASSGRTGWETYEQYF. The DNA for the CDR3 is TGTGCCAGCAGCGGGCGGACAGGGTGGGAGACCTACGAGCAGTACTTC. The chain carries TRBV5-6 and TRBJ2-4; TRBD1 aligns across 8 bases. The DNA end is more similar to TRBJ2-7, so the J call may be wrong. The length of the CDR3 is 16 residues. The V gene's germline CDR1 is SGHDT and CDR2 YYEEEE.

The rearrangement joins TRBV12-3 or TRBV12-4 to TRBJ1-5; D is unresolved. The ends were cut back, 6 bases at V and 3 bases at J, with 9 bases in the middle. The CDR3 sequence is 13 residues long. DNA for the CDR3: TGTGCCAGCAGCTCGGGGTACAATCAGCCCCAGCATTTT. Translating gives CASSSGYNQPQHF.

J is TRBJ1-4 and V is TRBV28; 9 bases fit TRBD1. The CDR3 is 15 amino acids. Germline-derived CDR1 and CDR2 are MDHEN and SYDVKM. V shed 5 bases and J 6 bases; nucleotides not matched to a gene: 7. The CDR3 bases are TGTGCCAGCAGTCCCGGGAGGGACAGGGATGAAAAACTGTTTTTT. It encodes CASSPGRDRDEKLFF.

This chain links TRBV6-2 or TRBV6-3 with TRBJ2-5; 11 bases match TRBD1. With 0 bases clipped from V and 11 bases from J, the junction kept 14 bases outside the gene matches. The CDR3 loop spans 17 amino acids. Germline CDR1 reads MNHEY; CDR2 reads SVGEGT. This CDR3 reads CASSYSTGGQGDAEQYF. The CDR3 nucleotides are TGTGCCAGCAGTTACTCGACCGGGGGACAGGGGGATGCAGAGCAGTACTTC.

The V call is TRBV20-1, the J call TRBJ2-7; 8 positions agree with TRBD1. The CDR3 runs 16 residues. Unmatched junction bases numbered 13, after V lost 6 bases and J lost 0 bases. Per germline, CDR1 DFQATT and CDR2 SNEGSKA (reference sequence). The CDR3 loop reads CSANNDRGRVSYEQYF. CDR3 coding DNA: TGCAGTGCCAACAATGACAGGGGTCGCGTCTCCTACGAGCAGTACTTC.

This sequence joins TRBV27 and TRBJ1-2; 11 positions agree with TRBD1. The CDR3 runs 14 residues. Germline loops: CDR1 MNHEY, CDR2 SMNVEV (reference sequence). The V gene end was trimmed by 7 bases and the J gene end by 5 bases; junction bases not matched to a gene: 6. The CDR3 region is CASKRGTGGYGYTF. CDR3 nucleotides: TGTGCCAGCAAGCGTGGGACAGGGGGATATGGCTACACCTTC.

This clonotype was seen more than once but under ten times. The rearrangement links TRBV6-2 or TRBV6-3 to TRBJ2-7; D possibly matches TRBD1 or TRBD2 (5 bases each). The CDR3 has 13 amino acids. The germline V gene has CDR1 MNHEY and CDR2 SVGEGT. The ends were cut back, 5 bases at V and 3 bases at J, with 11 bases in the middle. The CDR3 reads CASSVVGVYEQYF. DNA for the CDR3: TGTGCCAGCAGTGTCGTGGGGGTCTACGAGCAGTACTTC.

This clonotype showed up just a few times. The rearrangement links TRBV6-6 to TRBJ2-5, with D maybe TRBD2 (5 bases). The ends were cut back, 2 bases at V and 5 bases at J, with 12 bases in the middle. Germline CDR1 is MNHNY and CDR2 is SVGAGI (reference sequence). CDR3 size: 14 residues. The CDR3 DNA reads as TGTGCCAGCAGTTACGGGAGATCGGGGGAGACCCAGTACTTC. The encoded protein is CASSYGRSGETQYF.

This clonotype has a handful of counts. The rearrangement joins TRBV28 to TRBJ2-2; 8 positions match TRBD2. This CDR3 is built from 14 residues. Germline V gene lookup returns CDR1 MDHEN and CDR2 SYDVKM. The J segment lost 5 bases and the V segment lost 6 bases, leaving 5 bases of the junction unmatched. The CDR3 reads CASSQRGWTGELFF. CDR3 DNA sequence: TGTGCCAGCAGCCAGCGGGGGTGGACCGGGGAGCTGTTTTTT.

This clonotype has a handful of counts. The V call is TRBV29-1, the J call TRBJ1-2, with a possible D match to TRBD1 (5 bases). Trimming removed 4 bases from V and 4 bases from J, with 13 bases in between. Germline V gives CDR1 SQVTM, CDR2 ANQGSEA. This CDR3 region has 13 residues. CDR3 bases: TGCAGCGTTGGGCCCCGACAGTCCTATGGCTACACCTTC. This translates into CSVGPRQSYGYTF.

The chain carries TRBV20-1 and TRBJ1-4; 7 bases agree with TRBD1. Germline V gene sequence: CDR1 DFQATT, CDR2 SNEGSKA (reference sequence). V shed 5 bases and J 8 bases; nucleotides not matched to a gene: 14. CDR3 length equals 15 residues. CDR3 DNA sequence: TGCAGTGCTTCCATACACATGAGACAGGGCGAAAAACTGTTTTTT. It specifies CSASIHMRQGEKLFF.

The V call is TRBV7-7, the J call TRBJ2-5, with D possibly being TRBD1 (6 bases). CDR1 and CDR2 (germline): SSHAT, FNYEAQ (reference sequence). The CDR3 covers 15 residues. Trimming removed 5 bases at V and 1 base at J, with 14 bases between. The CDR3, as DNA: TGTGCCAGCAGCCACGCACGGACAGCCCAAGAGACCCAGTACTTC. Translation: CASSHARTAQETQYF.

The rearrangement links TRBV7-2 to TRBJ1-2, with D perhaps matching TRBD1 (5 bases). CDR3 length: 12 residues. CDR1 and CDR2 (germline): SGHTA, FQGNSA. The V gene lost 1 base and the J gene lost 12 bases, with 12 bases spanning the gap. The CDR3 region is CASSLVGGADTF. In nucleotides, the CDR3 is TGTGCCAGCAGCTTAGTAGGAGGGGCTGACACCTTC.

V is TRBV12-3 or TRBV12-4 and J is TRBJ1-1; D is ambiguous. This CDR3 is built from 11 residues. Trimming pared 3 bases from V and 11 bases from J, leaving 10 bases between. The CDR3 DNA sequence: TGTGCCAGCAGTTTTTTGCCGGGGGCTTTCTTT. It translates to CASSFLPGAFF.

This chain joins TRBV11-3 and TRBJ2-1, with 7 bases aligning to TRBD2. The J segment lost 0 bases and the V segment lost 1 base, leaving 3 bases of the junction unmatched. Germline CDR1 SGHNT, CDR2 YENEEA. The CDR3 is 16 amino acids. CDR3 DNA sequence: TGTGCCAGCAGCTTAGCTAGCGGCCACTCCTACAATGAGCAGTTCTTC. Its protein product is CASSLASGHSYNEQFF. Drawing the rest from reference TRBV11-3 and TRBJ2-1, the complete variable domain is EAGVVQSPRYKIIEKKQPVAFWCNPISGHNTLYWYLQNLGQGPELLIRYENEEAVDDSQLPKDRFSAERLKGVDSTLKIQPAELGDSAVYLCASSLASGHSYNEQFFGPGTRLTVL.

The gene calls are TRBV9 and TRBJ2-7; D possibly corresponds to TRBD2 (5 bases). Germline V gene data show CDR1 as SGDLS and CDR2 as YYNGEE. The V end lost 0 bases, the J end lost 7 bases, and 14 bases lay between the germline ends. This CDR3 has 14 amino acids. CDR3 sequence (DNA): TGTGCCAGCAGCGTAGGTAATAGCGACAATGAGCAGTACTTC. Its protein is CASSVGNSDNEQYF.

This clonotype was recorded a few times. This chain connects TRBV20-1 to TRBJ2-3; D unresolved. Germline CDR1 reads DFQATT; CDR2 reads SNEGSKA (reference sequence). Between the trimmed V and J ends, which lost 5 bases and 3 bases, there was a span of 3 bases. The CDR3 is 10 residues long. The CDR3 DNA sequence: TGCAGTGCTGGGACAGATACGCAGTATTTT. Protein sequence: CSAGTDTQYF.

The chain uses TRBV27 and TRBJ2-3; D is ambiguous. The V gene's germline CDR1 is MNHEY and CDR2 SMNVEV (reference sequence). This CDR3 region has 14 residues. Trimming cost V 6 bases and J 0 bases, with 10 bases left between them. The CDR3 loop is CASRYSSSTDTQYF. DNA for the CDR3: TGTGCCAGCAGATACTCCTCCAGCACAGATACGCAGTATTTT.